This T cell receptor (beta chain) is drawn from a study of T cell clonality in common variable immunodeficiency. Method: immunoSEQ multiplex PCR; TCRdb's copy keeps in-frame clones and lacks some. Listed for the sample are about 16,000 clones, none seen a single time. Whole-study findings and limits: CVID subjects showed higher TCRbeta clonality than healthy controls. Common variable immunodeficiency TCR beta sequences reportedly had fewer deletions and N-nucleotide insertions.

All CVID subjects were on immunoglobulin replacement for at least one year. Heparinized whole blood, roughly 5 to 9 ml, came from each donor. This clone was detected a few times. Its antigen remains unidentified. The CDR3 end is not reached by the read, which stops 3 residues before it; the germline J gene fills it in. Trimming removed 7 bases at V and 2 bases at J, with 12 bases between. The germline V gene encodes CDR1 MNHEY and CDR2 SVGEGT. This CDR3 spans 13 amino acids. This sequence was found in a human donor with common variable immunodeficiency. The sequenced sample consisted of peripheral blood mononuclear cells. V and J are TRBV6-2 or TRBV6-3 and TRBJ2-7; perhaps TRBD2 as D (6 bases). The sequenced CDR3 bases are TGTGCCAGCAAGGTAGGCGGGACCTACGAG. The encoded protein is CASKVGGTYE. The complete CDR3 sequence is CASKVGGTYEQYF.